What follows are 26 T cell receptor beta chains derived from one specimen sequenced in a study of blood T cell repertoires in COVID-19. TCRdb's copy holds only in-frame clones and misses some; the assay was immunoSEQ multiplex PCR. Counted here are about 100,000 clones, 70% to 90% occurring once; the ten biggest clones make up roughly 5%. Sequencing input: peripheral blood. The receptors come from a human donor in a cohort sampled during active COVID-19.

For the CDR3, the DNA is TGTGCCAGCAGCTTATCACAGGTCCACCAAGAGACCCAGTACTTC. This translates into CASSLSQVHQETQYF. The gene calls are TRBV11-3 and TRBJ2-5; tentative D call: TRBD1 (5 bases). The CDR3 length is 15 residues. The V gene lost 2 bases and the J gene lost 0 bases, with 10 bases spanning the gap. In germline, CDR1 is SGHNT, CDR2 YENEEA.

The chain combines TRBV5-1 with TRBJ2-3; D unclear. Germline-derived CDR1 and CDR2 are SGHRS and YFSETQ. This CDR3 region has 13 residues. Deletions cut 3 bases from V and 2 bases from J, with 7 bases between. The CDR3 spells CASSSPITDTQYF. Here the CDR3 DNA reads TGCGCCAGCAGCTCCCCAATCACAGATACGCAGTATTTT. Looking up the rest from reference TRBV5-1 and TRBJ2-3 gives the full variable domain: KAGVTQTPRYLIKTRGQQVTLSCSPISGHRSVSWYQQTPGQGLQFLFEYFSETQRNKGNFPGRFSGRQFSNSRSEMNVSTLELGDSALYLCASSSPITDTQYFGPGTRLTVL.

This clone has a single count. This chain joins TRBV28 and TRBJ2-5; 7 bases align to TRBD1. The CDR3 runs 12 residues. The V and J ends lost 8 bases and 2 bases, in that order; junction bases with no gene match: 2. The germline gives CDR1 MDHEN, CDR2 SYDVKM. The CDR3 DNA reads as TGTGCCAGCGGGACAGTACAAGAGACCCAGTACTTC. It encodes CASGTVQETQYF.

This chain uses TRBV28 with TRBJ1-1; 9 nucleotides line up with TRBD1. The CDR3 totals 15 residues. CDR1 and CDR2 from the germline V gene are MDHEN and SYDVKM. V was pared by 6 bases and J by 7 bases, with 12 bases of the junction left unmatched. CDR3 coding DNA: TGTGCCAGCAGGTACCCGGGACAGGGACAATTTGAAGCTTTCTTT. Protein product: CASRYPGQGQFEAFF.

This clone was seen only once. The V and J genes are TRBV12-3 or TRBV12-4 and TRBJ1-3, with D hard to call. The V end was cut by 1 base, the J end by 6 bases, with 4 bases between. There are 12 residues in the CDR3. The CDR3 coding sequence is TGTGCCAGCAGTTTAGTTCTAAACACCATATATTTT. Protein sequence: CASSLVLNTIYF.

This clone occurred a few times. The chain employs TRBV9 and TRBJ2-7; 8 nucleotides agree with TRBD2. The junction had 5 bases not matched to a gene; V was cut back by 0 bases and J by 3 bases. The CDR3 contains 15 residues. Germline CDR1 SGDLS, CDR2 YYNGEE. The DNA for the CDR3 is TGTGCCAGCAGCGTAGGGAGCGGGAGCGACTACGAGCAGTACTTC. Amino acid sequence: CASSVGSGSDYEQYF.

The rearrangement links TRBV30 to TRBJ1-2, with a weak D call TRBD1 (5 bases). The CDR3 runs 15 residues. V was clipped by 3 bases and J by 4 bases, with 18 bases between them. CDR1 and CDR2 from the germline V gene are GTSNPN and SVGIG (reference sequence). CDR3 protein: CAWRPGNSVTYGYTF. CDR3 DNA: TGTGCCTGGAGGCCAGGGAATTCCGTAACCTATGGCTACACCTTC.

The chain uses TRBV28 and TRBJ2-1; 7 nucleotides match TRBD1. Per the germline V gene, CDR1 is MDHEN and CDR2 is SYDVKM. J was trimmed by 1 base and V by 6 bases; bases with no gene match: 6. CDR3 size: 15 residues. Here the CDR3 DNA reads TGTGCCAGCAGGGTTCCGGGACAGTCCTACAATGAGCAGTTCTTC. Translation gives CASRVPGQSYNEQFF.

This rearrangement joins TRBV5-1 to TRBJ2-1; 7 bases line up with TRBD2. Germline lookup yields CDR1 SGHRS and CDR2 YFSETQ. After removal of 3 bases from V and 0 bases from J, the junction contained 9 bases not matched to a gene. The CDR3 spans 17 residues. The CDR3 nucleotides are TGCGCCAGCAGCTGGTGGGGAGGGCGGGACTCCTACAATGAGCAGTTCTTC. Encoded protein: CASSWWGGRDSYNEQFF.

V is TRBV11-2 and J is TRBJ1-4; D gene unclear. The CDR3 is 16 amino acids. The germline V gene encodes CDR1 SGHAT and CDR2 FQNNGV. Trimming took 0 bases from V and 11 from J, leaving 19 bases between them. The CDR3 bases are TGTGCCAGCAGCTTAGATCAACCGGGAGTTTTAGAGAAACTGTTTTTT. Translating gives CASSLDQPGVLEKLFF.

The sample holds a few counts of this clone. The chain couples TRBV15 to TRBJ2-3; TRBD2 might be the D (5 bases). Germline V gives CDR1 LNHNV, CDR2 YYDKDF (reference sequence). The CDR3 loop spans 16 amino acids. Trimming took 1 base from V and 0 from J, leaving 11 bases between them. CDR3 loop: CATSRGPAVSTDTQYF. CDR3 DNA sequence: TGTGCCACCAGCAGAGGTCCAGCGGTTAGCACAGATACGCAGTATTTT.

The chain is built from TRBV5-6 and TRBJ2-7; D is perhaps TRBD1 (5 bases). V gave up 0 bases and J gave up 11 bases, with 9 bases separating them. The CDR3 spans 11 residues. Germline V gives CDR1 SGHDT, CDR2 YYEEEE. DNA for the CDR3: TGTGCCAGCAGCTTGGCGACAGAGGAGTACTTC. Amino acid sequence: CASSLATEEYF.

V usage is TRBV5-1 and J usage is TRBJ2-5; no firm D call. The CDR3 sequence is 15 residues long. Germline loops: CDR1 SGHRS, CDR2 YFSETQ. The V end lost 4 bases, the J end lost 4 bases, and 17 bases lay between the germline ends. CDR3 bases: TGCGCCAGCAGCAGAACTCTAGTTTCCCCAGAGACCCAGTACTTC. Its protein is CASSRTLVSPETQYF.

The CDR3 DNA follows: TGTGCCAGCAGCCGTGAACTAGCGGGAGGGTACGAGCAGTACTTC. It yields the protein CASSRELAGGYEQYF. The rearrangement joins TRBV7-8 to TRBJ2-7, with 13 bases aligning to TRBD2. The V segment lost 5 bases and the J segment 4 bases; nucleotides outside the gene matches: 5. CDR3 length: 15 amino acids. In germline, CDR1 is SGHVS, CDR2 FQNEAQ. Filled out from reference TRBV7-8 and TRBJ2-7, the complete variable domain reads GAGVSQSPRYKVAKRGQDVALRCDPISGHVSLFWYQQALGQGPEFLTYFQNEAQLDKSGLPSDRFFAERPEGSVSTLKIQRTQQEDSAVYLCASSRELAGGYEQYFGPGTRLTVT.

V gene TRBV18 combines with J gene TRBJ2-5; TRBD1 matches 8 bases. CDR1 is KGHSH, CDR2 LQKENI, per germline. V dropped 3 bases and J dropped 7; count of bases not matched to a gene: 7. This CDR3 has 14 amino acids. CDR3 in DNA: TGTGCCAGCTCACCGGACAGGGCCTTAGGGACCCAGTACTTC. It translates to CASSPDRALGTQYF.

This chain links TRBV12-3 or TRBV12-4 with TRBJ1-4, with D hard to call. CDR3 length equals 13 residues. V was cut by 7 bases and J by 8 bases, with 14 bases left in between. The CDR3 region is CASMEGGREKLFF. CDR3 DNA: TGTGCCAGCATGGAGGGTGGTCGCGAAAAACTGTTTTTT.

This clone appeared a few times. V usage is TRBV27 and J usage is TRBJ2-1; 13 bases are shared with TRBD2. This CDR3 is built from 21 residues. V lost 7 bases, J lost 0 bases, and 18 bases stayed unmatched. Germline CDR1 MNHEY, CDR2 SMNVEV (reference sequence). The CDR3 protein is CASKGQGPGLAGRSSYNEQFF. In nucleotides, the CDR3 is TGTGCCAGCAAGGGACAGGGACCGGGACTAGCGGGAAGAAGCTCCTACAATGAGCAGTTCTTC.

This chain's CDR3 is CAISDRTGDQPQHF. The CDR3 region has the DNA TGTGCCATCAGTGACCGGACAGGGGATCAGCCCCAGCATTTT. The chain uses TRBV10-3 and TRBJ1-5; 9 nucleotides match TRBD1. The CDR3 runs 14 residues. Germline V gene sequence: CDR1 ENHRY, CDR2 SYGVKD. Trimming took 3 bases from V and 5 from J; bases not matched to a gene: 2.

This chain links TRBV24-1 with TRBJ2-1; 7 positions agree with TRBD2. Germline V lookup: CDR1 KGHDR, CDR2 SFDVKD. The V segment lost 8 bases and the J segment 2 bases; nucleotides outside the gene matches: 8. The CDR3 extends over 15 amino acids. Here the CDR3 DNA reads TGTGCCACCACCTCGGGTGGGGGGGCCTACAATGAGCAGTTCTTC. It encodes CATTSGGGAYNEQFF.

The chain uses TRBV21-1 and TRBJ1-3; TRBD1, the table's D call, was not compared with the DNA. TRBV21-1 is given as a pseudogene. The CDR3 extends over 16 amino acids. CDR3 DNA: TGTGCCAGCAGCAAAGTGCAGGGCGGCTTTGGAAACACCATATATTTT. The encoded protein is CASSKVQGGFGNTIYF.

This chain connects TRBV5-5 to TRBJ1-1; no firm D call. CDR3 size: 17 residues. From germline, CDR1 is SGHKS and CDR2 YYEKEE (reference sequence). Deletions cut 0 bases from V and 0 bases from J, with 15 bases between. CDR3 protein: CASSLEQADTMNTEAFF. CDR3 nucleotide sequence: TGTGCCAGCAGCTTGGAGCAGGCCGATACAATGAACACTGAAGCTTTCTTT.

The chain joins TRBV9 to TRBJ2-1; TRBD2 might be the D (6 bases). V gave up 3 bases and J gave up 2 bases, with 24 bases separating them. The CDR3 extends over 19 amino acids. The germline V gene encodes CDR1 SGDLS and CDR2 YYNGEE. This chain's CDR3 is CASSASIRGGEYTYNEQFF. CDR3 nucleotides: TGTGCCAGCAGCGCCTCTATTAGAGGAGGGGAGTACACCTACAATGAGCAGTTCTTC.

The chain carries TRBV4-1 and TRBJ1-1; no firm D call. V lost 2 bases and J lost 1, with 8 bases in between. The CDR3 loop spans 14 amino acids. The germline gives CDR1 MGHRA, CDR2 YSYEKL. DNA of the CDR3: TGCGCCAGCAGCCAAAGAACACAGAACACTGAAGCTTTCTTT. It translates to CASSQRTQNTEAFF.

The chain links TRBV7-9 to TRBJ2-1, with TRBD2 matching 7 bases. V dropped 5 bases and J dropped 1; count of bases not matched to a gene: 2. The germline CDR1 and CDR2 sequences are SEHNR and FQNEAQ (reference sequence). The CDR3 totals 14 residues. The CDR3 loop is CASSPSGSYNEQFF. In DNA, the CDR3 is TGTGCCAGCAGCCCTAGCGGATCCTACAATGAGCAGTTCTTC.

The chain joins TRBV6-1 to TRBJ1-6; D is unclear. Germline loops: CDR1 MNHNS, CDR2 SASEGT. CDR3 length: 13 amino acids. Trimming pared 2 bases from V and 10 bases from J, leaving 9 bases between. DNA of the CDR3: TGTGCCAGCAGTGAATCGAGGGTGTCACCCCTCCACTTT. It codes for CASSESRVSPLHF.

The CDR3 DNA follows: TGTGCCAGTAGTAGCAGGAAGGAGACCCAGTACTTC. Encoded protein: CASSSRKETQYF. The J gene is TRBJ2-5, the V gene TRBV19; the D is unclear. CDR3 length: 12 amino acids. V lost 4 bases and J 5 bases, leaving 8 bases between the germline ends. Germline V gene lookup returns CDR1 LNHDA and CDR2 SQIVND (reference sequence). The full variable domain, with the rest looked up from reference TRBV19 and TRBJ2-5, is DGGITQSPKYLFRKEGQNVTLSCEQNLNHDAMYWYRQDPGQGLRLIYYSQIVNDFQKGDIAEGYSVSREKKESFPLTVTSAQKNPTAFYLCASSSRKETQYFGPGTRLLVL.